This T cell receptor (beta chain) was profiled in a study of blood T cell repertoires in COVID-19 (dated by TCRdb to the early 2020s). The study in broad terms: Samples covering the acute and convalescent phases of COVID-19 were provided by collaborators in the United States, Italy and Spain. The material from the prospective study consisted of cDNA or gDNA derived from T cells, B-cell-depleted T cells, or PBMCs. Deeply sampled blood TCRbeta repertoires from subjects exposed to, actively infected with, or recovered from COVID-19 were included in the dataset. The repertoires were released in a freely available public database meant as a resource for research on the immune response to SARS-CoV-2. The samples were drawn from the first 160 participants of the ongoing ImmuneRACE study and from over 950 subjects provided by 6 global collaborators. The sample metadata nearly always contained a de-identified subject ID, COVID-19 status, age in years and sex. Where HLA class I and class II types were available, the types were taken from metadata supplied by the sample provider, not from assay-based typing. The investigation overall reported the following: The amount of clinical and demographic metadata varied by source and participant and was provided uncurated.

A note on this clone: The antigen it binds to is not known. Base qualities are missing; no much larger clone stands one base away.

TCRbeta CDR3 regions were amplified from genomic DNA using the immunoSEQ Assay, a bias-controlled multiplex PCR. Regarding the original processing steps: The number of nucleated cells in each sample was estimated from the amplification of reference gene primers within the assay. To quantify the absolute abundance of each unique TCRbeta CDR3 rearrangement, sequence reads were collapsed and filtered. Productive Simpson clonality was computed per sample as the square root of Simpson's diversity index over productive rearrangements. Entries here come from immuneACCESS through TCRdb and include only in-frame sequences with V and J called. Some clones fail to appear in such tables; in the studies checked, an unresolved V gene covers under half of the shortfall, and the cause of the remainder is unknown. The V and J calls and the clone size are those of that table, but D and trimming were determined from the DNA. A total of 200,000 to 250,000 clones appear in this sample, approximately 81% of them only once. The ten largest clones represent just under 20% of the sample.

Each collaborating institution followed its own protocols to collect whole blood in K2EDTA tubes. Collaborator samples were shipped for TCRbeta analysis as frozen whole blood, isolated PBMCs, or DNA extracted from either sample type. The sequenced sample was peripheral blood. The receptor was isolated from a man under 40 with active or convalescent COVID-19.

The CDR3 region: CASSRGQGGNQPQHF. The DNA sequence reads TGTGCCAGCAGCCGGGGACAGGGCGGGAATCAGCCCCAGCATTTT. This chain joins TRBV3-1 (or the pseudogene TRBV3-2) to TRBJ1-5; 9 bases in the junction line up with TRBD1. CDR1 LGHDT and CDR2 YNNKEL are derived from the germline V gene (reference sequence). At the junction V is shortened by 4 bases and J by 4 bases; bases outside the gene matches: 5. The CDR3 sequence holds 15 residues, the cysteine and phenylalanine included. The kept DNA is CDR3 alone, 45 bases in frame from the first base.